The rows below give T cell receptor beta chains drawn from one sample of a study of T cell repertoires in cytomegalovirus infection. TCRdb re-analysed the reads in MiXCR, keeping a single row per CDR3 protein. Of more than 400,000 distinct CDR3 sequences listed, around 27% are singletons. Material: PBMCs. The receptor source for this set is a human donor in good health (CMV status not recorded). Some clones in this sample may be carry-over from other donors' samples. Each CDR3 is given without its conserved first and last residue.

v_gene	j_gene	len	CDR3aa
TRBV19	TRBJ1-6	9	ASSTQSSLH
TRBV5-1	TRBJ2-1	13	ASSPSAQRNNEQF
TRBV20-1	TRBJ2-7	12	SARGTSGVYEQY
TRBV7-9	TRBJ2-3	10	ASSPNRDTQY
TRBV6-2/TRBV6-3	TRBJ2-2	16	ASSYFAGGGTGVGELF
TRBV20-1	TRBJ1-5	14	SARDFRAEVNQPQH
TRBV12-3/TRBV12-4	TRBJ1-2	12	ASSSQTGGYGYT
TRBV12-3/TRBV12-4	TRBJ1-5	13	ASSETGTGDQPQH
TRBV11-2	TRBJ1-1	13	ASSPRGHEGTEAF
TRBV4-3	TRBJ1-2	13	ASSQDQQATYGYT
TRBV24-1	TRBJ2-2	10	ATSAYTGELF
TRBV12-3/TRBV12-4	TRBJ1-5	13	ASSPSQGSNQPQH
TRBV19	TRBJ1-5	11	ASSPAGGTAQH
TRBV6-2/TRBV6-3	TRBJ1-2	10	ASRGDFQLHT
TRBV6-5	TRBJ2-3	15	ASSYSRLAPGADTQY
TRBV5-4	TRBJ1-1	12	ASSLPTLNTEAF
TRBV4-1	TRBJ2-3	11	ASSQTATDTQY
TRBV19	TRBJ1-5	11	ASRKQGLEPQH
TRBV7-6	TRBJ2-7	12	ASSSTTRPYEQY
TRBV28	TRBJ2-2	16	ASSPPLFISGNTGELF
TRBV12-3/TRBV12-4	TRBJ1-2	11	ASSLNYNYGYT
TRBV30	TRBJ1-2	12	AWSGRTGTYGYT
TRBV7-8	TRBJ2-7	13	ASSASQGLNYEQY
TRBV11-3	TRBJ2-5	14	ASSSYRDSLQETQY
TRBV7-9	TRBJ2-1	14	ASSVDLPSSYNEQF
TRBV7-8	TRBJ2-1	17	ASSFWERANQRSYNEQF
TRBV7-9	TRBJ2-3	11	ASSSLGADTQY
TRBV27	TRBJ2-1	13	ASSLASGIKNEQF
TRBV27	TRBJ2-7	13	ASSSLLAGGGEQY
TRBV6-2/TRBV6-3	TRBJ1-5	10	ASKTGNQPQH
TRBV6-1	TRBJ2-7	15	ASSEALRTGGNHEQY
TRBV2	TRBJ2-5	12	ASSEGNLQETQY
TRBV6-2/TRBV6-3	TRBJ2-1	14	ASSYSRSYSYNEQF
TRBV30	TRBJ1-2	11	AWSVSQGDGYT
TRBV19	TRBJ2-2	15	ASSIAAGGPNTGELF
TRBV7-2	TRBJ2-5	11	ASSRPPRETQY
TRBV6-1	TRBJ2-4	11	ASSRQGLTIQY
TRBV5-1	TRBJ2-5	12	ANSLTGGGETQY
TRBV12-3/TRBV12-4	TRBJ2-7	9	ASSQRYEQY
TRBV20-1	TRBJ2-5	13	SVIAGGNQGETQY
TRBV15	TRBJ2-1	15	ATSRAGSGAQLAEQF
TRBV7-8	TRBJ2-2	17	ASSSPRLAGGLNTGELF
TRBV5-4	TRBJ1-5	13	ASSAGGQKNQPQH
TRBV12-3/TRBV12-4	TRBJ2-1	16	ASSSFTGTTMLYNEQF
TRBV28	TRBJ1-2	11	ASSFQGGYGYT
TRBV7-9	TRBJ1-6	13	ASSLGAGGHSPLH
TRBV7-9	TRBJ2-1	15	ASSHGGTGGPYNEQF
TRBV4-3	TRBJ1-5	14	ASSQERDRVGQPQH
TRBV11-2	TRBJ2-1	15	ASSLRRAGGPYNEQF
TRBV4-3	TRBJ2-3	12	ASSQESRTDTQY
TRBV20-1	TRBJ2-1	10	SARDYVNEQF
TRBV12-3/TRBV12-4	TRBJ2-5	12	ASSLASNQETQY
TRBV4-2	TRBJ1-2	15	ASSQDPGRTLSYGYT
TRBV29-1	TRBJ1-3	11	SVLDTPRNTIY
TRBV7-8	TRBJ1-6	12	ASSLEGVRAPLH
TRBV20-1	TRBJ2-1	15	SARYTSGRIPYNEQF
TRBV7-7	TRBJ2-1	14	ASSLELAGGSNEQF
TRBV12-3/TRBV12-4	TRBJ2-1	10	ASSFVKDEQF
TRBV7-9	TRBJ2-1	15	ASSSGTSGSGDNEQF
TRBV7-2	TRBJ2-1	15	ASSRTSGSSAYNEQF